Listed here are 28 T cell receptor beta chains from one sample, sequenced in a study of PD-L1 blockade in urothelial cancer. TCRdb's copy holds only in-frame clones and misses some; the assay was immunoSEQ multiplex PCR. This table holds 60,000 or so clones, more than 65% found once. The sample consisted of PBMCs, taken around atezolizumab (anti-PD-L1) treatment. These receptors were collected from a man aged 65 to 79 with urothelial cancer.

This clone was recorded once. This chain connects TRBV5-5 to TRBJ1-5; D remains unclear. The CDR3 spans 13 residues. Germline CDR1 is SGHKS and CDR2 is YYEKEE (reference sequence). V lost 4 bases to trimming and J lost 9 bases, with 14 bases between them. CDR3 sequence reads: CASSPTGETPQHF. Here the CDR3 DNA reads TGTGCCAGCAGCCCTACCGGGGAGACGCCCCAGCATTTT.

A note on this clone: This specimen includes other DNA sequences encoding the same CDR3. The CDR3, as DNA: TGTGCCAGCAGCTTAGGCAGTGGGAGCTCCTACGAGCAGTACTTC. Translated: CASSLGSGSSYEQYF. This chain links TRBV5-4 with TRBJ2-7, with D maybe TRBD2 (5 bases). Germline V gene sequence: CDR1 SGHNT, CDR2 YYREEE (reference sequence). The V end lost 2 bases, the J end lost 0 bases, and 12 bases lay between the germline ends. This CDR3 region has 15 residues.

The V call is TRBV6-5, the J call TRBJ2-2; TRBD2 matches 10 bases. V dropped 4 bases and J dropped 7; count of bases not matched to a gene: 6. CDR1 MNHEY and CDR2 SVGAGI come from the germline V gene. This CDR3 region has 15 residues. Here the CDR3 DNA reads TGTGCCAGCAGTTCCCCTCTAGCGGGAGACGGGGAGCTGTTTTTT. It codes for CASSSPLAGDGELFF.

The gene calls are TRBV6-1 and TRBJ2-7; 10 bases are a match to TRBD1. The CDR3 is 14 residues long. The germline gives CDR1 MNHNS, CDR2 SASEGT. The J segment lost 3 bases and the V segment lost 5 bases, leaving 4 bases of the junction unmatched. The CDR3 reads CASSFRDRGYEQYF. CDR3 coding DNA: TGTGCCAGCAGTTTCCGGGACAGGGGCTACGAGCAGTACTTC.

The rearrangement joins TRBV19 to TRBJ2-5; D is perhaps TRBD1 (6 bases). Trimming pared 5 bases from V and 1 base from J, leaving 20 bases between. The CDR3 sequence is 17 residues long. CDR1 and CDR2 from the germline V gene are LNHDA and SQIVND (reference sequence). The CDR3 DNA is TGTGCCAGTAGTCCACCAGGGGCAGGGGCCTTCCAAGAGACCCAGTACTTC. Protein product: CASSPPGAGAFQETQYF.

The chain employs TRBV30 and TRBJ2-2; TRBD2 is a possible D gene (6 bases). The CDR3 is 15 residues long. Germline V CDR1 and CDR2: GTSNPN, SVGIG (reference sequence). With 3 bases removed from V and 2 bases from J, the gap between germline ends came to 13 bases. CDR3 sequence reads: CAWSAGTYNTGELFF. CDR3 nucleotides: TGTGCCTGGAGCGCCGGGACTTATAACACCGGGGAGCTGTTTTTT.

The genes are TRBV5-1 and TRBJ1-1; TRBD1 matches 9 bases. V was clipped by 4 bases and J by 5 bases; unmatched bases: 9. There are 15 residues in the CDR3. Germline CDR1 SGHRS, CDR2 YFSETQ. CDR3 sequence reads: CASSGPGQGGTEAFF. CDR3 sequence (DNA): TGCGCCAGCAGCGGACCGGGACAGGGTGGGACTGAAGCTTTCTTT.

The chain is built from TRBV18 and TRBJ1-4, with TRBD1 identical over 7 bases. This CDR3 has 15 residues. V gave up 0 bases and J gave up 13 bases; unmatched junction bases: 11. From germline, CDR1 is KGHSH and CDR2 LQKENI. CDR3: CASSPPSDRLGGLFF. As DNA, the CDR3 is TGTGCCAGCTCACCACCATCGGACAGGCTCGGTGGACTGTTTTTT.

The chain joins TRBV7-9 to TRBJ2-2; 10 positions agree with TRBD2. The V gene's germline CDR1 is SEHNR and CDR2 FQNEAQ (reference sequence). Unmatched junction bases numbered 4, after V lost 4 bases and J lost 8 bases. The CDR3 totals 14 residues. This CDR3 reads CASSSLGLAGELFF. CDR3 in DNA: TGTGCCAGCAGCTCGTTGGGACTAGCGGGGGAGCTGTTTTTT.

To note about this clone: Other DNA sequences of this sample code for an identical CDR3. DNA of the CDR3: TGCAGTGCTAGAGGCGGGTATGGCTACACCTTC. Residues: CSARGGYGYTF. This sequence joins TRBV20-1 and TRBJ1-2; D ambiguous. This CDR3 spans 11 amino acids. CDR1 and CDR2 (germline): DFQATT, SNEGSKA (reference sequence). V shed 1 base and J shed 5 bases, with 5 bases lying between them.

V and J are TRBV2 and TRBJ1-1, with D possibly matching TRBD1 (6 bases). This CDR3 is built from 13 residues. The germline V gene has CDR1 SNHLY and CDR2 FYNNEI. The germline V and J ends were trimmed by 7 bases and 5 bases, with 14 bases remaining between them. CDR3 sequence: CASIKQQGTEAFF. The CDR3 coding sequence is TGTGCCAGCATCAAACAACAGGGAACTGAAGCTTTCTTT. Full variable domain (rest looked up from reference TRBV2 and TRBJ1-1): EPEVTQTPSHQVTQMGQEVILRCVPISNHLYFYWYRQILGQKVEFLVSFYNNEISEKSEIFDDQFSVERPDGSNFTLKIRSTKLEDSAMYFCASIKQQGTEAFFGQGTRLTVV.

V usage is TRBV6-5 and J usage is TRBJ2-5; D may be TRBD2 (6 bases). Between the trimmed V and J ends, which lost 6 bases and 4 bases, there was a span of 6 bases. Germline V CDR1 and CDR2: MNHEY, SVGAGI. There are 11 residues in the CDR3. CDR3 residues: CASRGGETQYF. CDR3 bases: TGTGCCAGCAGGGGGGGAGAGACCCAGTACTTC.

The V and J genes are TRBV2 and TRBJ1-2; 10 positions agree with TRBD1. The germline CDR1 and CDR2 sequences are SNHLY and FYNNEI. J gave up 4 bases and V 5 bases, and 7 bases lay outside the gene matches. The CDR3 totals 15 residues. The CDR3 region is CASSRQGTGAYGYTF. CDR3 sequence (DNA): TGTGCCAGCAGTCGACAAGGGACAGGGGCCTATGGCTACACCTTC. The whole variable domain, filled in from reference TRBV2 and TRBJ1-2, reads EPEVTQTPSHQVTQMGQEVILRCVPISNHLYFYWYRQILGQKVEFLVSFYNNEISEKSEIFDDQFSVERPDGSNFTLKIRSTKLEDSAMYFCASSRQGTGAYGYTFGSGTRLTVV.

CDR3 sequence: CASSKGQNYGYTF. CDR3 DNA: TGTGCCAGTAGTAAAGGACAGAACTATGGCTACACCTTC. This chain connects TRBV19 to TRBJ1-2, with D possibly being TRBD1 (6 bases). V gave up 4 bases and J gave up 2 bases, with 8 bases separating them. CDR1 and CDR2 (germline): LNHDA, SQIVND (reference sequence). The CDR3 is 13 residues long.

The chain recombines TRBV6-5 with TRBJ1-1; D might be TRBD1 (5 bases). This CDR3 spans 14 amino acids. With 2 bases removed from V and 2 bases from J, the gap between germline ends came to 9 bases. CDR1 and CDR2 (germline): MNHEY, SVGAGI. Here the CDR3 reads CASSYSRVNTEAFF. CDR3 DNA sequence: TGTGCCAGCAGTTACAGCAGGGTTAACACTGAAGCTTTCTTT.

This clone turned up a few times. The genes are TRBV6-1 and TRBJ1-5, with 9 bases aligning to TRBD1. V was clipped by 10 bases and J by 0 bases; unmatched bases: 4. The germline gives CDR1 MNHNS, CDR2 SASEGT. CDR3 length: 14 amino acids. CDR3 loop: CATWTGDSNQPQHF. The CDR3 nucleotides read TGTGCCACTTGGACAGGGGATAGCAATCAGCCCCAGCATTTT.

This chain connects TRBV5-1 to TRBJ1-1; D is perhaps TRBD1 (5 bases). Trimming took off 0 bases at V and 0 bases at J, with 15 bases between the two ends. The CDR3 runs 17 residues. CDR1 is SGHRS, CDR2 YFSETQ, per germline. CDR3 sequence (DNA): TGCGCCAGCAGCTTGGGCACACTGGGGGGGGTGAACACTGAAGCTTTCTTT. Translated, it gives CASSLGTLGGVNTEAFF.

CDR3 in DNA: TGTGCCAGCTCACCCGGAACCGGGACAGTGAACACTGAAGCTTTCTTT. Translation gives CASSPGTGTVNTEAFF. V usage is TRBV18 and J usage is TRBJ1-1, with 7 bases fitting TRBD1. The germline CDR1 and CDR2 sequences are KGHSH and LQKENI. After removal of 3 bases from V and 0 bases from J, the junction contained 7 bases not matched to a gene. The CDR3 extends over 16 amino acids.

The gene calls are TRBV6-5 and TRBJ2-7; possible D gene TRBD2, 6 bases. This CDR3 is 13 amino acids long. Per germline, CDR1 MNHEY and CDR2 SVGAGI. Trimming shortened V by 0 bases and J by 6 bases, and 9 bases separated the two germline ends. The CDR3: CASSYSRGLEQYF. The DNA of the CDR3 is TGTGCCAGCAGTTACTCCCGGGGACTCGAGCAGTACTTC.

V gene TRBV7-2 combines with J gene TRBJ2-7; possibly TRBD1 for D (5 bases). V was pared by 1 base and J by 2 bases, with 9 bases between. The CDR3 runs to 14 residues. Germline CDR1 and CDR2: SGHTA and FQGNSA. The CDR3 DNA reads TGTGCCAGCAGCTTAGGGACAACACCCTACGAGCAGTACTTC. Protein: CASSLGTTPYEQYF.

Regarding this clone: Within the sample, other DNA sequences also encode this same CDR3. The V and J genes are TRBV6-5 and TRBJ2-3; 7 bases are shared with TRBD2. Germline V gives CDR1 MNHEY, CDR2 SVGAGI. There are 14 residues in the CDR3. Losses at the gene ends were 2 bases for V and 3 bases for J; bases not matched to a gene: 2. As DNA, the CDR3 is TGTGCCAGCAGTTACGGGGGGGGGACAGATACGCAGTATTTT. It is translated as CASSYGGGTDTQYF.

A few counts support this clone. V usage is TRBV6-5 and J usage is TRBJ2-2; 7 bases agree with TRBD2. Germline lookup yields CDR1 MNHEY and CDR2 SVGAGI. The junction had 4 bases not matched to a gene; V was cut back by 3 bases and J by 3 bases. The CDR3 has 15 amino acids. CDR3 in amino acids: CASSYRLADTGELFF. CDR3 nucleotides: TGTGCCAGCAGTTATCGGCTAGCGGACACCGGGGAGCTGTTTTTT.

This clone was picked up one time. The J gene is TRBJ1-5, the V gene TRBV9; D is ambiguous. The CDR3 loop spans 15 amino acids. Germline assignment: CDR1 SGDLS and CDR2 YYNGEE. The V end lost 0 bases, the J end lost 0 bases, and 7 bases lay between the germline ends. The CDR3 loop is CASSVGVNSNQPQHF. The CDR3 DNA reads as TGTGCCAGCAGCGTAGGCGTAAATAGCAATCAGCCCCAGCATTTT.

The chain employs TRBV6-1 and TRBJ2-1, with 8 bases fitting TRBD2. CDR1 is MNHNS, CDR2 SASEGT, per germline. The V gene end was trimmed by 4 bases and the J gene end by 2 bases; junction bases not matched to a gene: 4. This CDR3 is 15 amino acids long. CDR3 sequence (DNA): TGTGCCAGCAGTGGACTAGCGCTACCCTACAATGAGCAGTTCTTC. It is translated as CASSGLALPYNEQFF.

The chain employs TRBV19 and TRBJ2-5; 11 bases align to TRBD2. CDR1 is LNHDA and CDR2 is SQIVND in the germline V gene (reference sequence). The CDR3 totals 15 residues. V dropped 4 bases and J dropped 2; count of bases not matched to a gene: 3. CDR3 in amino acids: CASSRGTSGQETQYF. Written as DNA, the CDR3 is TGTGCCAGTAGTAGGGGGACTAGCGGACAAGAGACCCAGTACTTC.

V and J are TRBV18 and TRBJ2-5, with D maybe TRBD1 (6 bases). Per the germline V gene, CDR1 is KGHSH and CDR2 is LQKENI. V gave up 1 base and J gave up 1 base, with 10 bases separating them. This CDR3 is 15 amino acids long. The CDR3 loop reads CASSPLTGPQETQYF. DNA of the CDR3: TGTGCCAGCTCACCACTGACAGGCCCCCAAGAGACCCAGTACTTC.

V gene TRBV29-1 combines with J gene TRBJ1-1; D may be TRBD1 (6 bases). V was clipped by 7 bases and J by 0 bases, with 15 bases between them. The CDR3 runs to 14 residues. Germline CDR1 and CDR2: SQVTM and ANQGSEA. This chain's CDR3 is CSAGLRGMNTEAFF. The CDR3 DNA reads TGCAGCGCGGGGCTCAGGGGAATGAACACTGAAGCTTTCTTT.

The chain has TRBV4-1 and TRBJ2-5; tentative D call: TRBD1 (6 bases). V was trimmed by 2 bases and J by 1 base, leaving 11 bases between them. The CDR3 spans 15 residues. The germline V gene encodes CDR1 MGHRA and CDR2 YSYEKL. In DNA form, the CDR3 reads TGCGCCAGCAGCCAACAGGGGCTTAGCCAAGAGACCCAGTACTTC. It codes for CASSQQGLSQETQYF.